The 10 T cell receptor beta chains given below trace back to one sample, sequenced in a study of monozygotic twins with inflammatory bowel disease. TCRdb reprocessed the 5' RACE reads and reports one entry per CDR3 protein, with no DNA. This sample contains around 200,000 distinct CDR3 sequences. The sequenced material came from blood. The source is a human donor with ulcerative colitis or Crohn's disease, or a healthy co-twin of an affected twin (not recorded which).

This chain links TRBV12-5 with TRBJ2-5; TCRdb outputs TRBD2, but without DNA this stays unchecked. The germline CDR1 and CDR2 sequences are LGHNT and FRNRAP. The CDR3 has 17 amino acids. CDR3: CASGPVSSGGQQETQYF. The complete variable domain, with remaining parts taken from reference TRBV12-5 and TRBJ2-5, reads DARVTQTPRHKVTEMGQEVTMRCQPILGHNTVFWYRQTMMQGLELLAYFRNRAPLDDSGMPKDRFSAEMPDATLATLKIQPSEPRDSAVYFCASGPVSSGGQQETQYFGPGTRLLVL.

Here the CDR3 reads CASSLIHDNEQFF. This chain joins TRBV5-6 and TRBJ2-1. The CDR3 runs 13 residues. Germline V gives CDR1 SGHDT, CDR2 YYEEEE.

The chain joins TRBV7-2 to TRBJ2-5; no DNA is available, so the TRBD2 call from TCRdb remains unchecked. CDR3 length equals 15 residues. Germline lookup yields CDR1 SGHTA and CDR2 FQGNSA. CDR3 loop: CASSLMRGGQETQYF.

The chain combines TRBV5-5 with TRBJ1-1; without DNA, the TCRdb call of TRBD1 cannot be checked. The length of the CDR3 is 15 residues. The germline V gene encodes CDR1 SGHKS and CDR2 YYEKEE (reference sequence). This chain's CDR3 is CASSNWMGGNTEAFF. Full variable domain (rest looked up from reference TRBV5-5 and TRBJ1-1): DAGVTQSPTHLIKTRGQQVTLRCSPISGHKSVSWYQQVLGQGPQFIFQYYEKEERGRGNFPDRFSARQFPNYSSELNVNALLLGDSALYLCASSNWMGGNTEAFFGQGTRLTVV.

CDR3 residues: CASSLALDMVAGELFF. This sequence joins TRBV7-2 and TRBJ2-2; lacking DNA, the TRBD1 call made by TCRdb goes unchecked. The CDR3 is made up of 16 amino acids. Looked up from germline, CDR1 is SGHTA and CDR2 is FQGNSA.

CDR3 sequence reads: CASSTSTGELFF. The V gene is TRBV2, the J gene TRBJ2-2. CDR1 and CDR2 from the germline V gene are SNHLY and FYNNEI. The length of the CDR3 is 12 residues.

V gene TRBV3-1 combines with J gene TRBJ2-7. Germline CDR1 LGHDT, CDR2 YNNKEL (reference sequence). This CDR3 has 15 amino acids. Here the CDR3 reads CASSHSWQENDEQYF.

The chain links TRBV9 to TRBJ2-3; with no DNA, the TCRdb D assignment of TRBD2 cannot be verified. The CDR3 totals 16 residues. Per the germline V gene, CDR1 is SGDLS and CDR2 is YYNGEE. The CDR3: CASSVRSGGDTDTQYF.

This chain's CDR3 is CASSLPQGRGYTF. J is TRBJ1-2 and V is TRBV7-3; TCRdb gives TRBD1 as the D gene, but with no DNA this cannot be confirmed. Germline V lookup: CDR1 SGHTA, CDR2 FQGTGA. This CDR3 comprises 13 residues.

This chain joins TRBV5-1 and TRBJ2-2; TCRdb picks TRBD1, but there is no DNA to check that call. Germline values: CDR1 SGHRS, CDR2 YFSETQ. This CDR3 spans 16 amino acids. This CDR3 reads CASMGALRADLGELFF.